This T cell receptor (beta chain) was obtained from a study of shared clonotypes between healthy human individuals. Naive CD8 cells comprised CD45RO-negative, CCR7-positively selected cells, excluding terminally differentiated effector memory CD45RA+ cells. Assay: immunoSEQ multiplex PCR; the TCRdb copy retains only in-frame clones and omits some. The sample lists about 2.1 million clones, approximately 92% occurring once. Germline values: CDR1 MDHEN, CDR2 SYDVKM. This CDR3 region has 13 residues. Losses at the gene ends were 7 bases for V and 3 bases for J; bases not matched to a gene: 4. The sequenced sample consisted of naive CD8+ T cells from PBMCs. The source of this sequence is a man between 18 and 35 years old in good health. Some clones in this sample may be carry-over from other donors' samples. This chain uses TRBV28 with TRBJ2-7, with 9 bases aligning to TRBD2. The CDR3 DNA is TGTGCCAGCACCGTAGCGGGGGACTACGAGCAGTACTTC. This codes for CASTVAGDYEQYF.